This T cell receptor (beta chain) is drawn from a study of type 1 regulatory T cells. Looking at the study overall: An in vitro protocol generated T-allo10, a Tr1-enriched, alloantigen-specific CD4 T cell product.

About this clonotype: The antigen remains undetermined.

Whole-study findings and limits: Compared with non-Tr1 cells, Tr1 cells showed a narrower TCR repertoire.

Deletions cut 1 base from V and 1 base from J, with 10 bases between. Germline-derived CDR1 and CDR2 are LGHDT and YNNKEL (reference sequence). The CDR3 totals 16 residues. In TCRdb, the reads were re-called with MiXCR into one record per CDR3 protein. The data contain some 60,000 distinct CDR3 sequences, around 62% of them singletons. The clonotype originates from a human donor in good health. The V gene is TRBV3-1, the J gene TRBJ2-2, with D uncertain. Sequencing used cultured non-Tr1 T cells, either the whole culture or a sorted T cell fraction (not recorded which). The CDR3 nucleotides are TGTGCCAGCAGCCAAGTGTCCATATTGAACACCGGGGAGCTGTTTTTT. It translates to CASSQVSILNTGELFF.